These 6 T cell receptor beta chains were all obtained from the same sample, sequenced in a study of shared clonotypes between healthy human individuals. Sequenced by immunoSEQ multiplex PCR; TCRdb stores in-frame clones only, minus some. The table shows over a million clones, with roughly 97% occurring only once. The sample consisted of naive CD4+ T cells sorted from blood. Subset of the sample: CD45RA+ positively selected. The receptors here all came from a man in his thirties or forties in good health.

The chain recombines TRBV6-6 with TRBJ2-7; D remains ambiguous. This CDR3 contains 13 residues. The germline CDR1 and CDR2 sequences are MNHNY and SVGAGI (reference sequence). The germline V and J ends were trimmed by 0 bases and 7 bases, with 10 bases remaining between them. Here the CDR3 DNA reads TGTGCCAGCAGTTACTCTCCCTCACAGGAGCAGTACTTC. This sequence encodes CASSYSPSQEQYF.

J is TRBJ2-3 and V is TRBV7-7; 10 bases are shared with TRBD1. The germline CDR1 and CDR2 sequences are SSHAT and FNYEAQ (reference sequence). The CDR3 extends over 14 amino acids. V lost 5 bases to trimming and J lost 5 bases; unmatched junction nucleotides: 4. The CDR3 loop is CASSQTGGLDTQYF. The DNA of the CDR3 is TGTGCCAGCAGCCAGACAGGGGGCTTAGATACGCAGTATTTT. Looking up the rest from reference TRBV7-7 and TRBJ2-3 gives the full variable domain: GAGVSQSPRYKVTKRGQDVTLRCDPISSHATLYWYQQALGQGPEFLTYFNYEAQPDKSGLPSDRFSAERPEGSISTLTIQRTEQRDSAMYRCASSQTGGLDTQYFGPGTRLTVL.

The chain uses TRBV6-1 and TRBJ2-7; 10 bases match TRBD1. With V trimmed by 6 bases and J by 3 bases, 8 bases remained unmatched. Germline assignment: CDR1 MNHNS and CDR2 SASEGT. This CDR3 contains 15 residues. CDR3: CASSWRQGAYYEQYF. The CDR3 DNA reads as TGTGCCAGCAGCTGGCGACAGGGGGCGTACTACGAGCAGTACTTC.

The chain recombines TRBV10-1 with TRBJ2-2; D possibly corresponds to TRBD2 (6 bases). CDR3 length: 14 amino acids. V was cut by 4 bases and J by 3 bases, with 9 bases left in between. Germline V gene data show CDR1 as WNHNN and CDR2 as SYGVQD (reference sequence). CDR3 DNA sequence: TGCGCCAGCAGTGCGACGGGGGACACCGGGGAGCTGTTTTTT. Translated: CASSATGDTGELFF.

The chain couples TRBV18 to TRBJ2-7; TRBD1 or TRBD2 may be the D gene (6 bases each). Germline V gives CDR1 KGHSH, CDR2 LQKENI. The length of the CDR3 is 16 residues. V was trimmed by 2 bases and J by 5 bases, leaving 19 bases between them. The CDR3 sequence is CASSPSLGGGMDEQYF. The DNA of the CDR3 is TGTGCCAGCTCACCATCACTTGGAGGGGGAATGGACGAGCAGTACTTC.

The V call is TRBV28, the J call TRBJ2-7; weak D call: TRBD2 (6 bases). The CDR3 runs to 16 residues. Trimming stripped 8 bases from V and 2 bases from J, with 22 bases between. Germline V gives CDR1 MDHEN, CDR2 SYDVKM. The CDR3, as DNA: TGTGCCAGCTATCCCCGCCCAGGACTACCCACCTACGAGCAGTACTTC. This translates into CASYPRPGLPTYEQYF.